This T cell receptor beta chain was documented in a study of regulatory T cells in long-lasting Graves disease. Germline CDR1 is SEHNR and CDR2 is FQNEAQ (reference sequence). V lost 6 bases to trimming and J lost 5 bases, with 10 bases between them. The CDR3 runs to 13 residues. Time point specified: newly diagnosed GD, antithyroid drugs for less than 3 months. PBMC RNA was the source of the TCR library. This clonotype has a count of ten or more. Its antigen is not known. Both iRepertoire HTBI primers and Arm-PCR of CDR3 regions were used to build the TCR beta libraries. MiXCR, applied by TCRdb to the multiplex PCR reads, yields one record per CDR3 protein. The table includes some 230,000 distinct CDR3 sequences, 18% detected once. Findings and limits, study-wide: The study examined only peripheral blood, not thyroid tissue.

The V call is TRBV7-9, the J call TRBJ1-4; a weak D match, TRBD1 (5 bases). This clonotype originated in a female donor with Graves disease. Source: peripheral blood mononuclear cells (PBMCs), taken at new diagnosis, from a patient treated with antithyroid drugs. CDR3 loop: CASSPGYNEKLFF. The CDR3 DNA follows: TGTGCCAGCAGTCCAGGGTACAATGAAAAACTGTTTTTT.